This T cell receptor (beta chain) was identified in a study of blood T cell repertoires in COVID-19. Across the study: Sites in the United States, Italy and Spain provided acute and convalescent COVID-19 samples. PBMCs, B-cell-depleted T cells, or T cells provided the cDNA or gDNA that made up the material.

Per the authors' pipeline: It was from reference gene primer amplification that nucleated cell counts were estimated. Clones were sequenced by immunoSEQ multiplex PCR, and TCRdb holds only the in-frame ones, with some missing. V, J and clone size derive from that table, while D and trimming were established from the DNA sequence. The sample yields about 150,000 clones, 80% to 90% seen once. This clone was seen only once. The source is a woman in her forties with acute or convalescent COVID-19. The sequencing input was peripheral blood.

Here the CDR3 reads CASSQDRQETTYEQYF. CDR3 DNA sequence: TGCGCCAGCAGCCAAGATCGCCAGGAGACTACCTACGAGCAGTACTTC. The chain carries TRBV4-1 and TRBJ2-7; D might be TRBD2 (5 bases). CDR3 length equals 16 residues. V lost 0 bases to trimming and J lost 2 bases, with 14 bases between them. CDR1 MGHRA and CDR2 YSYEKL come from the germline V gene.